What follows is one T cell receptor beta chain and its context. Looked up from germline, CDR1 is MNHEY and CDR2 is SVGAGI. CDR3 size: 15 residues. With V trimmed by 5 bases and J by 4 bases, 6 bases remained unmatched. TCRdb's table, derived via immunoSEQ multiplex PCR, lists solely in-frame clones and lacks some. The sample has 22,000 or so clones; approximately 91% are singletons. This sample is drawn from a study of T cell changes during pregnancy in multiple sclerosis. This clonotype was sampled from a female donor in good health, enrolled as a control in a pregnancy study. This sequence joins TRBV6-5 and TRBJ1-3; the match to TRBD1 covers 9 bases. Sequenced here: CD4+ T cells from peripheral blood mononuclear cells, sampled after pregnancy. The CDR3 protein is CASSARTGVGNTIYF. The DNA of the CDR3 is TGTGCCAGCAGTGCGCGGACAGGGGTGGGAAACACCATATATTTT.